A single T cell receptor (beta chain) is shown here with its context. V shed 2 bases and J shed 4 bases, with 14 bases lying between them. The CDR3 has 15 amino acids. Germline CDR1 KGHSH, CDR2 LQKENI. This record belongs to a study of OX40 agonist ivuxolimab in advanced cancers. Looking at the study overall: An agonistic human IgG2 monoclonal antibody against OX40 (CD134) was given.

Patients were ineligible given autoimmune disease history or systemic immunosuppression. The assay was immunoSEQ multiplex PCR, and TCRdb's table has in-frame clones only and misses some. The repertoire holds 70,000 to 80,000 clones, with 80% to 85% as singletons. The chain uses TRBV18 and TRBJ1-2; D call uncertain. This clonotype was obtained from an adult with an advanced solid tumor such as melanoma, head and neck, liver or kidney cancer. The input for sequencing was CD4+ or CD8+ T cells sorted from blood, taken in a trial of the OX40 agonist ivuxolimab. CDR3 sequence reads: CASSPSSDGGYGYTF. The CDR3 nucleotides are TGTGCCAGCTCACCATCTTCGGACGGTGGCTATGGCTACACCTTC. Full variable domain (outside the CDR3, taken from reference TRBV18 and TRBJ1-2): NAGVMQNPRHLVRRRGQEARLRCSPMKGHSHVYWYRQLPEEGLKFMVYLQKENIIDESGMPKERFSAEFPKEGPSILRIQQVVRGDSAAYFCASSPSSDGGYGYTFGSGTRLTVV.